Sequencing of this T cell receptor beta chain was carried out in a study of shared clonotypes between healthy human individuals. Study-level results: Few donors restricted represented genetic and exposure-history diversity. The sharing of approximately 4.6% of naive CD4 clonotypes was seen across a handful of donors.

Some clones are missing from TCRdb's copy, which holds only in-frame ones; the method was immunoSEQ multiplex PCR. The data hold under 750,000 clones, with 72% observed a single time. Germline CDR1 SGHRS, CDR2 YFSETQ. The V and J ends lost 5 bases and 4 bases respectively, with 10 bases between them. The CDR3 is made up of 12 amino acids. Remarks on this clone: Antigen: not known.

The rearrangement uses TRBV5-1 and TRBJ2-7; D is undetermined. The clonotype was recovered from a woman aged 25 to 39 in good health. Sequencing was carried out using memory CD4+ T cells sorted from blood. Noted subset: CD45RA-negative fraction. CDR3 sequence: CASSEVGYEQYF. In DNA, the CDR3 is TGCGCCAGCAGTGAAGTGGGGTACGAGCAGTACTTC. The variable domain in full, completed from reference TRBV5-1 and TRBJ2-7, reads KAGVTQTPRYLIKTRGQQVTLSCSPISGHRSVSWYQQTPGQGLQFLFEYFSETQRNKGNFPGRFSGRQFSNSRSEMNVSTLELGDSALYLCASSEVGYEQYFGPGTRLTVT.